This record covers a single T cell receptor beta chain. V was pared by 1 base and J by 6 bases, with 25 bases between. Germline assignment: CDR1 SGHTS and CDR2 YDEGEE. The CDR3 runs 18 residues. The source of the sample is a study of long-term antiretroviral therapy in people with HIV. With survey level as its setting, the immunoSEQ assay was v3.0. Sequenced by immunoSEQ multiplex PCR; TCRdb stores in-frame clones only, minus some. The sample carries under 20,000 clones, roughly 80% recorded once. The receptor's source is a woman in her thirties or forties with HIV. The rearrangement joins TRBV5-8 to TRBJ1-2; D perhaps matches TRBD1 (5 bases). Source: unsorted PBMCs, taken 0.2 years after starting antiretroviral therapy. CDR3 region: CASSLTGIVGRPENGYTF. CDR3 coding DNA: TGTGCCAGCAGCTTGACAGGAATTGTGGGCCGTCCAGAAAATGGCTACACCTTC.